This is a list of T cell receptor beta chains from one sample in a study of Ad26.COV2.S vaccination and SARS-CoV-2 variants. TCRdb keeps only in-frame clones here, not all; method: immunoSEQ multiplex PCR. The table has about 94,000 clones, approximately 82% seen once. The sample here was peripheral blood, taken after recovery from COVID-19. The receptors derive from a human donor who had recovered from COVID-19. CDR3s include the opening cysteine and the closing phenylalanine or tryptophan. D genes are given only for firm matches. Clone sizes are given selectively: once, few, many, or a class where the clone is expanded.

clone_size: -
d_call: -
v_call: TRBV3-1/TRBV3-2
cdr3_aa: CASSPSGGEQYF

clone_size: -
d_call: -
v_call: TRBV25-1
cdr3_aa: CASSELRTLGEQYF

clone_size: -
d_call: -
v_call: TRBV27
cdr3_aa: CASSLVQGSTEAFF

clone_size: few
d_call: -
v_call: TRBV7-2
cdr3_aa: CASSLRVLTDTQYF

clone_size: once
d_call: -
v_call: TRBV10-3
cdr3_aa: CAISEDRTDTQYF

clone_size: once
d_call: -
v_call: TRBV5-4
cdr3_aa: CASSLENLGGELFF

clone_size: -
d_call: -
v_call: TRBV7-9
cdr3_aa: CASSLGGVTDTQYF

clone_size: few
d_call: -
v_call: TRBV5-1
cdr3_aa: CASSLEVGGSPLHF

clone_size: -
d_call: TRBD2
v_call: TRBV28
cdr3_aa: CASSLQREWNEQFF

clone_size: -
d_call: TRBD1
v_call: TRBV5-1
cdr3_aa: CASSSPGQREAFF

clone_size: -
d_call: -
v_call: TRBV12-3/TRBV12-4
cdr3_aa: CASTLSSYNEQFF

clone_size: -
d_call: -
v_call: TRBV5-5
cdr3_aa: CASSLGGGRVADTQYF

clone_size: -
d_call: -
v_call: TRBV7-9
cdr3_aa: CASSWEGRGRLGETQYF

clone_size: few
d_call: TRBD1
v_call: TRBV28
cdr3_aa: CASSAPGTATDTGELFF

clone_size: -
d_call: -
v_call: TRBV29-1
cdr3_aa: CSVGGRGYGYTF

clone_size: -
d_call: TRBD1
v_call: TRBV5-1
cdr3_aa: CASSTRQGMGHNEQFF

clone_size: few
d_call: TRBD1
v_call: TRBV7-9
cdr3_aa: CASSPGTGVSNQPQHF

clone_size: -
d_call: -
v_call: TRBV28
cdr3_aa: CASSLFGIMNTEAFF

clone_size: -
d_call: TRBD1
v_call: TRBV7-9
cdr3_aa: CASSLEGTGQETQYF

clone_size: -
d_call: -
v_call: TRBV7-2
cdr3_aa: CASSLVGLYNSPLHF

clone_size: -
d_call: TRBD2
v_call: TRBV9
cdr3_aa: CASLDRGTSGPNNEQFF

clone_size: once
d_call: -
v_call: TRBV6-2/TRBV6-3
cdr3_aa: CASSYRLPEGEQYF

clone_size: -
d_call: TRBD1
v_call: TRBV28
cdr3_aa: CASSFQQGALGELFF

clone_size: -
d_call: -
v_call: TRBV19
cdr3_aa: CASTPMGLGYTF

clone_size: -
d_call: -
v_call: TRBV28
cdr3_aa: CASRDYNSPLHF